Shown below are 25 T cell receptor beta chains from a single sample sequenced in a study of cytomegalovirus exposure and HLA in healthy donors. Use of 60 Vbeta and 13 Jbeta primers characterized the PCR. Generated by immunoSEQ multiplex PCR, the TCRdb table keeps only in-frame clones and is missing some. This sample has over 100,000 clones, with 60% to 85% found just once. Material: PBMCs. These receptors all come from a woman aged 40 to 50 in good health and CMV-seronegative.

This rearrangement joins TRBV13 to TRBJ2-1; 7 nucleotides align to TRBD2. There are 14 residues in the CDR3. CDR1 is PRHDT, CDR2 FYEKMQ, per germline (reference sequence). The trim removed 7 bases at V and 0 bases at J, leaving 3 bases unmatched. The CDR3 region is CASKSSGSYNEQFF. Here the CDR3 DNA reads TGTGCCAGCAAGTCTAGCGGCTCCTACAATGAGCAGTTCTTC. Variable domain in full (rest from reference TRBV13 and TRBJ2-1): AAGVIQSPRHLIKEKRETATLKCYPIPRHDTVYWYQQGPGQDPQFLISFYEKMQSDKGSIPDRFSAQQFSDYHSELNMSSLELGDSALYFCASKSSGSYNEQFFGPGTRLTVL.

The table lists this clone with a few counts. The chain has TRBV9 and TRBJ1-1; 7 bases align to TRBD1. Germline loops: CDR1 SGDLS, CDR2 YYNGEE. Trimming cost V 0 bases and J 6 bases; bases outside gene matches: 5. The CDR3 has 14 residues. The CDR3 DNA sequence: TGTGCCAGCAGCGTAGACAGGGGAGCCTCTGAAGCTTTCTTT. Its protein is CASSVDRGASEAFF.

The gene calls are TRBV27 and TRBJ1-2, with TRBD1 as a possible D gene (6 bases). From germline, CDR1 is MNHEY and CDR2 SMNVEV (reference sequence). The CDR3 sequence is 13 residues long. Trimming took off 3 bases at V and 6 bases at J, with 11 bases between the two ends. In DNA form, the CDR3 reads TGTGCCAGCAGTTTCAGGGGACCGAATGGCTACACCTTC. Amino acids: CASSFRGPNGYTF.

This sequence joins TRBV9 and TRBJ2-3; maybe TRBD1 (5 bases). CDR3 length: 15 residues. From germline, CDR1 is SGDLS and CDR2 YYNGEE. V lost 6 bases to trimming and J lost 2 bases, with 16 bases between them. Here the CDR3 reads CASTSTVSFTDTQYF. CDR3 bases: TGTGCCAGCACCTCGACAGTCTCCTTCACAGATACGCAGTATTTT.

This chain joins TRBV18 and TRBJ1-4, with D possibly being TRBD1 (5 bases). The CDR3 runs to 13 residues. The V end lost 1 base, the J end lost 5 bases, and 5 bases lay between the germline ends. The germline V gene encodes CDR1 KGHSH and CDR2 LQKENI. Here the CDR3 DNA reads TGTGCCAGCTCACCACGACAGAATGAAAAACTGTTTTTT. Translating gives CASSPRQNEKLFF. Together with reference TRBV18 and TRBJ1-4, the CDR3 gives the full variable domain: NAGVMQNPRHLVRRRGQEARLRCSPMKGHSHVYWYRQLPEEGLKFMVYLQKENIIDESGMPKERFSAEFPKEGPSILRIQQVVRGDSAAYFCASSPRQNEKLFFGSGTQLSVL.

The rearrangement links TRBV4-2 to TRBJ2-7, with D perhaps TRBD1 (5 bases). This CDR3 has 14 amino acids. The germline CDR1 and CDR2 sequences are LGHNA and YNFKEQ. The V end was cut by 4 bases, the J end by 3 bases, with 13 bases between. DNA for the CDR3: TGTGCCAGCAGCCTTCCCGGACACATCTACGAGCAGTACTTC. Residues: CASSLPGHIYEQYF.

The rearrangement links TRBV19 to TRBJ1-3, with D unclear. Germline CDR1 is LNHDA and CDR2 is SQIVND (reference sequence). The CDR3 is 14 residues long. Between the trimmed V and J ends, which lost 3 bases and 0 bases, there was a span of 6 bases. The CDR3, as DNA: TGTGCCAGTAGTATCCCAGACTCTGGAAACACCATATATTTT. Its translation: CASSIPDSGNTIYF.

The V and J genes are TRBV5-1 and TRBJ2-3; 12 bases fit TRBD2. Trimming removed 4 bases from V and 5 bases from J; junction bases left unmatched: 8. This CDR3 spans 16 amino acids. From germline, CDR1 is SGHRS and CDR2 YFSETQ. In DNA, the CDR3 is TGCGCCAGCAGCCCACCTAGCGGGGGGGCCCAAGATACGCAGTATTTT. The encoded protein is CASSPPSGGAQDTQYF.

The chain links TRBV5-1 to TRBJ1-2; 12 nucleotides agree with TRBD1. V lost 2 bases, J lost 8 bases, and 7 bases stayed unmatched. From germline, CDR1 is SGHRS and CDR2 YFSETQ. The length of the CDR3 is 15 residues. CDR3 in DNA: TGCGCCAGCAGCTTCCCGGGACAGGGGGCTGGGGGCTACACCTTC. Its protein is CASSFPGQGAGGYTF.

To note about this clone: Because the CDR3's place on the DNA is in doubt, the DNA is left out and the CDR3 is given as listed by TCRdb. The chain links TRBV30 to TRBJ1-2; the table's D call of TRBD1 was not tested on the DNA. The CDR3 totals 13 residues, both ends included. Germline V CDR1 and CDR2: GTSNPN, SVGIG (reference sequence). The CDR3 here is CAWSVGQGSGYPF.

The chain uses TRBV30 and TRBJ1-6, with D possibly TRBD1 on 5 matching bases. This CDR3 contains 14 residues. Germline V gene sequence: CDR1 GTSNPN, CDR2 SVGIG (reference sequence). Trimming shortened V by 0 bases and J by 10 bases, and 13 bases separated the two germline ends. The CDR3 sequence: CAWSVATVPSPLHF. The CDR3, as DNA: TGTGCCTGGAGTGTTGCGACAGTCCCCTCACCCCTCCACTTT.

This clone has just a few counts. V is TRBV5-1 and J is TRBJ2-7; weak D call: TRBD1 (6 bases). The CDR3 is 14 amino acids. Germline assignment: CDR1 SGHRS and CDR2 YFSETQ. Trimming removed 1 base at V and 0 bases at J, with 8 bases between. The CDR3 here is CASSLTGNSYEQYF. The CDR3 coding sequence is TGCGCCAGCAGCTTGACAGGGAACTCCTACGAGCAGTACTTC.

V is TRBV5-5 and J is TRBJ1-1; TRBD1 agrees at 8 bases. This CDR3 has 12 residues. With 0 bases clipped from V and 8 bases from J, the junction kept 0 bases outside the gene matches. Germline loops: CDR1 SGHKS, CDR2 YYEKEE (reference sequence). The CDR3 here is CASSLGTGEAFF. The CDR3 DNA is TGTGCCAGCAGCTTGGGGACAGGGGAAGCTTTCTTT. Complete variable domain (other parts from reference TRBV5-5 and TRBJ1-1): DAGVTQSPTHLIKTRGQQVTLRCSPISGHKSVSWYQQVLGQGPQFIFQYYEKEERGRGNFPDRFSARQFPNYSSELNVNALLLGDSALYLCASSLGTGEAFFGQGTRLTVV.

The rearrangement uses TRBV7-8 and TRBJ2-7; D is uncertain. Trimming left V 1 base short and J 6 bases short, with 7 bases between. The CDR3 runs to 12 residues. Germline-derived CDR1 and CDR2 are SGHVS and FQNEAQ. This CDR3 is CASSLGAREQYF. CDR3 DNA sequence: TGTGCCAGCAGCTTAGGCGCTCGCGAGCAGTACTTC.

This chain uses TRBV29-1 with TRBJ2-1, with D maybe TRBD2 (7 bases). This CDR3 spans 14 amino acids. Germline assignment: CDR1 SQVTM and CDR2 ANQGSEA. V was pared by 4 bases and J by 3 bases, with 13 bases between. The CDR3 sequence: CSVGYRGGYNEQFF. The DNA for the CDR3 is TGCAGCGTTGGATATAGGGGGGGCTACAATGAGCAGTTCTTC.

The chain joins TRBV5-6 to TRBJ2-7; possible D gene TRBD2, 5 bases. Trimming pared 4 bases from V and 0 bases from J, leaving 23 bases between. CDR3 length: 18 amino acids. Germline CDR1 reads SGHDT; CDR2 reads YYEEEE. The CDR3 is CASSTNWGVTSISYEQYF. CDR3 DNA: TGTGCCAGCAGCACCAATTGGGGAGTCACCAGCATCTCCTACGAGCAGTACTTC.

This chain joins TRBV7-9 and TRBJ2-5, with D perhaps matching TRBD2 (6 bases). The CDR3 spans 14 residues. With 5 bases removed from V and 0 bases from J, the gap between germline ends came to 10 bases. Germline V gives CDR1 SEHNR, CDR2 FQNEAQ (reference sequence). The chain's CDR3 is CASSQTSYQETQYF. The CDR3 region has the DNA TGTGCCAGCAGCCAAACTAGCTACCAAGAGACCCAGTACTTC.

The chain uses TRBV6-4 and TRBJ1-1, with 7 bases identical to TRBD1. Trimming cost V 0 bases and J 1 base; bases outside gene matches: 2. The germline gives CDR1 MRHNA, CDR2 SNTAGT. The CDR3 covers 15 residues. DNA of the CDR3: TGTGCCAGCAGTGACTCGCACAGGGGGAACACTGAAGCTTTCTTT. Its protein is CASSDSHRGNTEAFF.

This chain links TRBV5-1 with TRBJ2-3, with TRBD1 matching 8 bases. CDR1 and CDR2 (germline): SGHRS, YFSETQ. The CDR3 runs 15 residues. V trimming: 0 bases; J trimming: 6 bases; junction bases outside the gene matches: 6. The CDR3 nucleotides read TGCGCCAGCAGCTTGGTGCCAGGGGGCGTGGATACGCAGTATTTT. This codes for CASSLVPGGVDTQYF.

The CDR3 DNA reads TGTGCCAGCAGCCAAGATCCCGCAGGGGGCGGATCACCCCTCCACTTT. This codes for CASSQDPAGGGSPLHF. This chain uses TRBV4-2 with TRBJ1-6; 8 nucleotides align to TRBD1. The CDR3 runs 16 residues. Losses at the gene ends were 0 bases for V and 10 bases for J; bases not matched to a gene: 8. The germline V gene encodes CDR1 LGHNA and CDR2 YNFKEQ.

The chain carries TRBV10-3 and TRBJ1-2; 8 nucleotides line up with TRBD1. Germline V CDR1 and CDR2: ENHRY, SYGVKD. The trim removed 3 bases at V and 7 bases at J, leaving 7 bases unmatched. The CDR3 is 14 residues long. The CDR3 sequence: CAISDLDRAAGYTF. The DNA of the CDR3 is TGTGCCATCAGTGACCTGGACAGGGCGGCTGGCTACACCTTC.

The chain carries TRBV6-6 and TRBJ2-7; D perhaps matches TRBD2 (5 bases). Germline V CDR1 and CDR2: MNHNY, SVGAGI (reference sequence). Between the trimmed V and J ends, which lost 11 bases and 2 bases, there was a span of 10 bases. CDR3 length: 11 residues. The CDR3 region is CASRDTYEQYF. In nucleotides, the CDR3 is TGTGCCTCCCGGGATACCTACGAGCAGTACTTC.

This clone was seen only a few times. This rearrangement joins TRBV27 to TRBJ1-2; 9 bases align to TRBD1. V dropped 3 bases and J dropped 6; count of bases not matched to a gene: 5. The CDR3 totals 14 residues. Germline CDR1 and CDR2: MNHEY and SMNVEV (reference sequence). CDR3 region: CASSLGGQGNGYTF. CDR3 sequence (DNA): TGTGCCAGCAGTTTGGGGGGACAGGGTAATGGCTACACCTTC.

This clone was seen more than once but under ten times. V usage is TRBV19 and J usage is TRBJ2-1; 9 bases match TRBD1. The CDR3 is 15 residues long. V shed 2 bases, J shed 3 bases, and the junction held 2 bases outside the gene matches. The germline V gene encodes CDR1 LNHDA and CDR2 SQIVND (reference sequence). CDR3 DNA sequence: TGTGCCAGTAGTATAAGGGACAGGGACTACAATGAGCAGTTCTTC. Residues: CASSIRDRDYNEQFF.

V gene TRBV7-2 combines with J gene TRBJ2-5, with a weak D call TRBD1 (6 bases). Trimming left V 0 bases short and J 5 bases short, with 13 bases between. The CDR3 has 15 amino acids. In germline, CDR1 is SGHTA, CDR2 FQGNSA. The CDR3 coding sequence is TGTGCCAGCAGCTTAGCTACTTCCAGGGGCGAGACCCAGTACTTC. It is translated as CASSLATSRGETQYF.